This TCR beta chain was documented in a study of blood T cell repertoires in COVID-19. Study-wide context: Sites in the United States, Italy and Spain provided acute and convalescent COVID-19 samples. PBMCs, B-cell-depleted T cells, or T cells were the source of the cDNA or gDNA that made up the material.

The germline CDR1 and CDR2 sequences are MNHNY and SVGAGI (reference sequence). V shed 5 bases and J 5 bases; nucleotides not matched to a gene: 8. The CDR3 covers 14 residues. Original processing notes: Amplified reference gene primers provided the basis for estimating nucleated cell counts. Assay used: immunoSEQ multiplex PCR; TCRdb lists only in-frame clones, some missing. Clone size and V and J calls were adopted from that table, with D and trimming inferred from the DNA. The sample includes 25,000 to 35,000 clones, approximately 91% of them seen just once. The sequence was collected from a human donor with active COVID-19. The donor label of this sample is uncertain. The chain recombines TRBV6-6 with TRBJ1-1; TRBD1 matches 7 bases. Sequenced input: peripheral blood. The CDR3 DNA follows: TGTGCCAGCAGTGTACAGGGGTGGGGAACTGAAGCTTTCTTT. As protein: CASSVQGWGTEAFF.